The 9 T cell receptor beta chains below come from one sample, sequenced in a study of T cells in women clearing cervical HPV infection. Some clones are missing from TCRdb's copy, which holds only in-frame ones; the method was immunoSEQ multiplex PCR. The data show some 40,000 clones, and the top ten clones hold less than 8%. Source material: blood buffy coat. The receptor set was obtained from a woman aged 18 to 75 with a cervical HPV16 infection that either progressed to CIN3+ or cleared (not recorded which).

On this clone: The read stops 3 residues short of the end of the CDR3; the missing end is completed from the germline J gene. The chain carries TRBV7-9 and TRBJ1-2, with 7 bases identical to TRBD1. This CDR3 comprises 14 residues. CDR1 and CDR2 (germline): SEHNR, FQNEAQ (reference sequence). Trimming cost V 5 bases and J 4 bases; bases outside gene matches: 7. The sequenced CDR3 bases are TGTGCCAGCAGCCTTGGACAGGACTTCTATGGC. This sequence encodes CASSLGQDFYG. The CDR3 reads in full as CASSLGQDFYGYTF.

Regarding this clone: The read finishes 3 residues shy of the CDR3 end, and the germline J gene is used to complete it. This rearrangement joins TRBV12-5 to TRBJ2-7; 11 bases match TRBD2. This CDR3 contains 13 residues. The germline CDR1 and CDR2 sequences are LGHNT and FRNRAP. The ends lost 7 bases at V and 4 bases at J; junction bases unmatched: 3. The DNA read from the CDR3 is TGTGCTAGTGCCGGGACTAGCGGTTACGAG. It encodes CASAGTSGYE. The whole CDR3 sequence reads CASAGTSGYEQYF.

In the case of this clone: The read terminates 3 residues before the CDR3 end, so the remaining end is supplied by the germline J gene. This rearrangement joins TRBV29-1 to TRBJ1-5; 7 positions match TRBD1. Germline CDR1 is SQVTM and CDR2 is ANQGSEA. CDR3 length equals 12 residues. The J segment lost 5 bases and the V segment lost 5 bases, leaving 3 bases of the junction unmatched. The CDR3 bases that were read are TGCAGCGTTCAAACAGGGGATCAGCCC. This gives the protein CSVQTGDQP. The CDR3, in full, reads CSVQTGDQPQHF.

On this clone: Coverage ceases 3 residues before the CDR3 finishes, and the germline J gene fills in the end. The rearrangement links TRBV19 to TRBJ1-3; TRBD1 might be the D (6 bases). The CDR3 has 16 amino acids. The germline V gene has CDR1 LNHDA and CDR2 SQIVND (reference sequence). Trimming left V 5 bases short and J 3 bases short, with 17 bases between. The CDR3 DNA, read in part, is TGTGCCAGTAGTTTTCAATTTGGACAGCGTGGAAACACC. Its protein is CASSFQFGQRGNT. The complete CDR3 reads CASSFQFGQRGNTIYF.

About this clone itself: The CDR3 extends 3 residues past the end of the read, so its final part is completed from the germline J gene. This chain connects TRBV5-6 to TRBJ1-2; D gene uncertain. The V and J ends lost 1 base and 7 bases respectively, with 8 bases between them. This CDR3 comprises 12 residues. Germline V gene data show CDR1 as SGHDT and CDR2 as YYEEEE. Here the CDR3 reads CASSLQVSGYTF. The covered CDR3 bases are TGTGCCAGCAGCTTGCAGGTGTCTGGC.

CDR3 region: CSARVFPLGLAGETQYF. The DNA read from the CDR3 is TGCAGTGCTAGAGTATTCCCTCTAGGACTAGCTGGGGAGACT. This chain connects TRBV20-1 to TRBJ2-4; 8 bases line up with TRBD2. The read gets to within 3 residues of the CDR3 end, and the germline J gene fills in the rest. There are 17 residues in the CDR3. The germline V gene encodes CDR1 DFQATT and CDR2 SNEGSKA (reference sequence).

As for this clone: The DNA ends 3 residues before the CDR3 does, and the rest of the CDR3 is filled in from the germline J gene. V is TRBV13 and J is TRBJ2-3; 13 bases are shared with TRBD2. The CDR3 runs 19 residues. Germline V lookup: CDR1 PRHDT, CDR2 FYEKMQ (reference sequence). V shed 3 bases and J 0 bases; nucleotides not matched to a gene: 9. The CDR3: CASSFRLAGGVTSTDTQYF. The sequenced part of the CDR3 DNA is TGTGCCAGCAGCTTCCGACTAGCGGGAGGCGTAACTAGCACAGATACG.

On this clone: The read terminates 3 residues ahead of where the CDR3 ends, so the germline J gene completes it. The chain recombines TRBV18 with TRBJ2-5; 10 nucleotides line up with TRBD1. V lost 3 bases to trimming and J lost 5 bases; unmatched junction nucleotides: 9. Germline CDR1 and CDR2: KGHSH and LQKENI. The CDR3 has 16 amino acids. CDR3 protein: CASSPGQGTMGETQYF. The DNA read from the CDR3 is TGTGCCAGCTCACCGGGACAGGGGACTATGGGGGAGACC. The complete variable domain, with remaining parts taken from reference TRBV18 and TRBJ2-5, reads NAGVMQNPRHLVRRRGQEARLRCSPMKGHSHVYWYRQLPEEGLKFMVYLQKENIIDESGMPKERFSAEFPKEGPSILRIQQVVRGDSAAYFCASSPGQGTMGETQYFGPGTRLLVL.

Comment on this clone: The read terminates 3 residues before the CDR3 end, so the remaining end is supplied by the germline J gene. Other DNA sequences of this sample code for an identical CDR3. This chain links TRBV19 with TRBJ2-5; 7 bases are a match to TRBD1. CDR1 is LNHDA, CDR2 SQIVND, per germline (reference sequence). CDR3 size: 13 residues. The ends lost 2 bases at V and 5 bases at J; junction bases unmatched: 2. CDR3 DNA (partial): TGTGCCAGTAGTATAACACAGGGGGAGACC. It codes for CASSITQGET. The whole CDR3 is CASSITQGETQYF.